Following are 15 T cell receptor beta chains from one sample sequenced in a study of tissue T cells after allogeneic stem cell transplantation. Sequencing used immunoSEQ multiplex PCR; TCRdb keeps in-frame clones, though not all of them. The data hold 6,000 to 8,000 clones, with approximately 70% observed a single time. Here the sequenced sample was tissue from the rectum, taken at autopsy. Receptor source: a woman aged 18 to 49 with breast cancer.

This clone is labeled medium-sized (0.01 to 0.1%). The rearrangement uses TRBV7-2 and TRBJ1-6, with TRBD1 matching over 7 bases. J lost 9 bases, V lost 5 bases, and 10 bases had no gene match. CDR3 length: 15 residues. The germline gives CDR1 SGHTA, CDR2 FQGNSA. In DNA form, the CDR3 reads TGTGCCAGCAGCACGGGACAGCTCCACGCTTCACCCCTCCACTTT. Its translation is CASSTGQLHASPLHF.

CDR3 protein: CSVDNGANEKLFF. CDR3 DNA sequence: TGCAGCGTTGACAACGGAGCTAATGAAAAACTGTTTTTT. The gene calls are TRBV29-1 and TRBJ1-4; D not certain. The length of the CDR3 is 13 residues. CDR1 is SQVTM and CDR2 is ANQGSEA in the germline V gene. V was clipped by 3 bases and J by 3 bases, with 8 bases between them.

The chain joins TRBV4-1 to TRBJ1-2, with D perhaps TRBD1 (5 bases). V lost 1 base to trimming and J lost 5 bases, with 11 bases between them. Germline CDR1 is MGHRA and CDR2 is YSYEKL. The CDR3 covers 14 residues. The chain's CDR3 is CASSQASQGYGYTF. CDR3 nucleotide sequence: TGCGCCAGCAGCCAAGCTAGTCAGGGTTATGGCTACACCTTC.

The gene calls are TRBV7-2 and TRBJ2-7; the match to TRBD2 covers 13 bases. The V gene end was trimmed by 7 bases and the J gene end by 2 bases; junction bases not matched to a gene: 14. The CDR3 loop spans 18 amino acids. CDR1 and CDR2 from the germline V gene are SGHTA and FQGNSA. CDR3 coding DNA: TGTGCCAGCAACCCTGGGACTAGCGGGGCCACGGCCCCCTACGAGCAGTACTTC. Amino acids: CASNPGTSGATAPYEQYF.

The J gene is TRBJ1-2, the V gene TRBV7-2; 8 bases match TRBD1. V lost 2 bases to trimming and J lost 4 bases; unmatched junction nucleotides: 6. CDR3 length equals 15 residues. Germline values: CDR1 SGHTA, CDR2 FQGNSA. The CDR3 here is CASSLPGQVIYGYTF. The CDR3 DNA follows: TGTGCCAGCAGCTTACCGGGACAGGTGATCTATGGCTACACCTTC. Full variable domain (outside the CDR3, taken from reference TRBV7-2 and TRBJ1-2): GAGVSQSPSNKVTEKGKDVELRCDPISGHTALYWYRQSLGQGLEFLIYFQGNSAPDKSGLPSDRFSAERTGGSVSTLTIQRTQQEDSAVYLCASSLPGQVIYGYTFGSGTRLTVV.

Concerning this clone: Other DNA sequences from this sample encode an identical CDR3 as well. This CDR3 reads CASSLGGRDGYTF. The DNA for the CDR3 is TGTGCCAGCAGTTTAGGGGGAAGGGATGGCTACACCTTC. The genes are TRBV12-3 or TRBV12-4 and TRBJ1-2; no firm D call. V was trimmed by 1 base and J by 6 bases, leaving 9 bases between them. The CDR3 is 13 amino acids.

The CDR3 region is CASRGSTNEKLFF. The CDR3 bases are TGCGCCAGCAGGGGGTCGACTAATGAAAAACTGTTTTTT. The rearrangement joins TRBV5-1 to TRBJ1-4; no reliable D call. The germline V and J ends were trimmed by 5 bases and 2 bases, with 7 bases remaining between them. Germline V gene sequence: CDR1 SGHRS, CDR2 YFSETQ. This CDR3 has 13 amino acids.

This rearrangement joins TRBV10-2 to TRBJ1-2; no clear D gene. The V end lost 5 bases, the J end lost 8 bases, and 18 bases lay between the germline ends. This CDR3 is 14 amino acids long. Germline V CDR1 and CDR2: WSHSY, SAAADI. The CDR3 nucleotides read TGCGCCAGCAGTAACGGGCCCACCTACTGGGGCTACACCTTC. Encoded protein: CASSNGPTYWGYTF.

This clone was detected only a few times. The chain recombines TRBV6-5 with TRBJ1-2; 7 bases are shared with TRBD1. With 2 bases clipped from V and 4 bases from J, the junction kept 4 bases outside the gene matches. Germline V gene lookup returns CDR1 MNHEY and CDR2 SVGAGI. The CDR3 loop spans 14 amino acids. DNA for the CDR3: TGTGCCAGCAGTTACGACAGGGCCCCCTATGGCTACACCTTC. Protein: CASSYDRAPYGYTF.

This clone has only one observation. V and J are TRBV6-5 and TRBJ1-2; no firm D call. Trimming shortened V by 0 bases and J by 8 bases, and 10 bases separated the two germline ends. Germline CDR1 is MNHEY and CDR2 is SVGAGI. This CDR3 has 13 amino acids. CDR3 sequence (DNA): TGTGCCAGCAGTTACTCGATTCGGGTCGGCTACACCTTC. It codes for CASSYSIRVGYTF.

V is TRBV5-1 and J is TRBJ1-1; D uncertain. Trimming left V 0 bases short and J 5 bases short, with 8 bases between. The germline gives CDR1 SGHRS, CDR2 YFSETQ. The CDR3 is 13 amino acids. DNA of the CDR3: TGCGCCAGCAGCTTGGAAAGTGTTACTGAAGCTTTCTTT. Its protein is CASSLESVTEAFF.

This clone has a handful of counts. The gene calls are TRBV3-1 (or the pseudogene TRBV3-2) and TRBJ2-7; tentative D call: TRBD2 (6 bases). The V gene's germline CDR1 is LGHDT and CDR2 YNNKEL (reference sequence). This CDR3 spans 15 amino acids. The V and J ends lost 4 bases and 3 bases respectively, with 16 bases between them. CDR3 sequence: CASSPLGVRDYEQYF. The CDR3 nucleotides read TGTGCCAGCAGCCCACTCGGGGTGCGGGACTACGAGCAGTACTTC.

The rearrangement links TRBV20-1 to TRBJ2-3; D is perhaps TRBD2 (7 bases). Trimming stripped 3 bases from V and 6 bases from J, with 16 bases between. Germline V lookup: CDR1 DFQATT, CDR2 SNEGSKA (reference sequence). This CDR3 is 14 amino acids long. In nucleotides, the CDR3 is TGCAGTGCTAGTTTGGGGGGGGGCCGGGATACGCAGTATTTT. Its translation is CSASLGGGRDTQYF.

This clone was observed a single time. V usage is TRBV27 and J usage is TRBJ2-3, with D possibly being TRBD1 (6 bases). Trimming shortened V by 5 bases and J by 5 bases, and 11 bases separated the two germline ends. This CDR3 contains 13 residues. Germline V gives CDR1 MNHEY, CDR2 SMNVEV (reference sequence). The CDR3, as DNA: TGTGCCAGCAGTCCACAGGGTTTAGATACGCAGTATTTT. Its translation: CASSPQGLDTQYF.

V gene TRBV20-1 combines with J gene TRBJ2-7; no firm D call. Germline CDR1 reads DFQATT; CDR2 reads SNEGSKA (reference sequence). Trimming took off 5 bases at V and 9 bases at J, with 14 bases between the two ends. The CDR3 contains 11 residues. The CDR3 sequence: CSAHTTQGQYF. As DNA, the CDR3 is TGCAGTGCTCACACCACCCAAGGGCAGTACTTC.